The 20 T cell receptor beta chains below all came from one sample that was sequenced in a study of T cell repertoires in cytomegalovirus infection. These receptors' targets are unknown. TCRdb redid the calling of the reads with MiXCR, one entry per CDR3 protein. The repertoire holds roughly 920,000 distinct CDR3 sequences, with more than 25% as singletons. The sequencing used cultured CD8+ T cells from PBMCs, collected from culture after CMV antigen stimulation. The receptors derive from a human donor in good health (CMV status not recorded). Some clones in this sample may be carry-over from other donors' samples.

V usage is TRBV6-5 and J usage is TRBJ1-5; D is possibly TRBD1 (5 bases). The CDR3 spans 16 residues. Germline V gene sequence: CDR1 MNHEY, CDR2 SVGAGI. V was clipped by 6 bases and J by 0 bases, with 15 bases between them. The CDR3 protein is CASSPYGHPSNQPQHF. As DNA, the CDR3 is TGTGCCAGCAGCCCCTACGGACACCCTAGCAATCAGCCCCAGCATTTT.

The chain joins TRBV6-6 to TRBJ1-2, with TRBD1 identical over 7 bases. This CDR3 is 14 amino acids long. V dropped 6 bases and J dropped 8; count of bases not matched to a gene: 12. Germline V gene lookup returns CDR1 MNHNY and CDR2 SVGAGI (reference sequence). The CDR3 DNA reads as TGTGCCAGCAGCGTCGCAAGGGGGCAACGAGGCTACACCTTC. The encoded protein is CASSVARGQRGYTF.

The chain has TRBV20-1 and TRBJ2-7; D is uncertain. Germline V gene lookup returns CDR1 DFQATT and CDR2 SNEGSKA (reference sequence). This CDR3 is 13 amino acids long. V lost 7 bases and J 0 bases, leaving 13 bases between the germline ends. CDR3 nucleotide sequence: TGCAGTGTCCAATCCAGGAGCTCCTACGAGCAGTACTTC. Translation: CSVQSRSSYEQYF.

The chain uses TRBV19 and TRBJ1-4; D may be TRBD1 (5 bases). Germline CDR1 and CDR2: LNHDA and SQIVND (reference sequence). The CDR3 contains 13 residues. V lost 10 bases and J 3 bases, leaving 12 bases between the germline ends. Here the CDR3 reads CATAGGANEKLFF. The CDR3 nucleotides read TGTGCCACCGCGGGGGGGGCTAATGAAAAACTGTTTTTT.

J is TRBJ2-3 and V is TRBV6-1, with TRBD2 identical over 7 bases. V dropped 7 bases and J dropped 7; count of bases not matched to a gene: 8. In germline, CDR1 is MNHNS, CDR2 SASEGT. The CDR3 extends over 13 amino acids. CDR3 sequence reads: CASTGGPWNTQYF. In nucleotides, the CDR3 is TGTGCCAGCACGGGAGGCCCGTGGAATACGCAGTATTTT.

Of note for this clonotype: Compared with germline, one end of the junction differs, possibly owing to a read error. The genes are TRBV7-6 and TRBJ1-1; TRBD1 might be the D (6 bases). Germline V CDR1 and CDR2: SGHVS, FNYEAQ. The CDR3 consists of 15 residues. The CDR3 reads CASSLAEGGLTQAFF. DNA for the CDR3: TGTGCCAGCAGCTTAGCTGAGGGGGGCCTCACTCAAGCTTTCTTT.

In its sample, this clonotype was seen a few times. The rearrangement joins TRBV27 to TRBJ2-3; TRBD2 matches 10 bases. The CDR3 sequence is 16 residues long. V gave up 5 bases and J gave up 6 bases; unmatched junction bases: 11. Looked up from germline, CDR1 is MNHEY and CDR2 is SMNVEV (reference sequence). The CDR3 nucleotides are TGTGCCAGCAGTCCCCTGGGAGCGGGGGGGCCGGATACGCAGTATTTT. Translating it yields CASSPLGAGGPDTQYF.

This clonotype was detected only a few times. V and J are TRBV9 and TRBJ2-1, with D perhaps TRBD2 (6 bases). The CDR3 has 15 residues. V was cut by 0 bases and J by 6 bases, with 13 bases left in between. CDR1 is SGDLS and CDR2 is YYNGEE in the germline V gene. The CDR3: CASSVGGGTGNEQFF. Here the CDR3 DNA reads TGTGCCAGCAGCGTAGGCGGAGGGACCGGCAATGAGCAGTTCTTC.

This clonotype was observed a few times. This rearrangement joins TRBV27 to TRBJ1-1, with a tentative D call TRBD1 (5 bases). Per germline, CDR1 MNHEY and CDR2 SMNVEV (reference sequence). The CDR3 has 15 residues. V was pared by 0 bases and J by 6 bases, with 14 bases between. The CDR3 loop reads CASSLSPGNGAEAFF. CDR3 coding DNA: TGTGCCAGCAGTTTATCGCCAGGGAATGGCGCTGAAGCTTTCTTT.

This clonotype was counted a few times. The V and J genes are TRBV6-5 and TRBJ2-1, with D possibly matching TRBD2 (6 bases). The V and J ends lost 0 bases and 5 bases respectively, with 26 bases between them. CDR1 is MNHEY, CDR2 SVGAGI, per germline. This CDR3 contains 20 residues. The CDR3 DNA reads as TGTGCCAGCAGTTACTCCCTACCCGCGGGGTCGCGGGGTAAGGACAATGAGCAGTTCTTC. Encoded protein: CASSYSLPAGSRGKDNEQFF.

The rearrangement links TRBV6-5 to TRBJ1-1, with D perhaps TRBD1 (5 bases). In germline, CDR1 is MNHEY, CDR2 SVGAGI. V lost 0 bases and J 0 bases, leaving 11 bases between the germline ends. The CDR3 spans 16 residues. CDR3 in DNA: TGTGCCAGCAGTTACTCCCACAAGGGACTGAACACTGAAGCTTTCTTT. It is translated as CASSYSHKGLNTEAFF.

This chain links TRBV7-4 with TRBJ2-3; 8 bases are a match to TRBD1. CDR3 size: 16 residues. Germline V lookup: CDR1 SGHVT, CDR2 SQSDAQ. The junction had 6 bases not matched to a gene; V was cut back by 1 base and J by 3 bases. CDR3 DNA sequence: TGTGCCAGCAGCTTAGGCAGGGGGCGCGAGACAGATACGCAGTATTTT. This sequence encodes CASSLGRGRETDTQYF.

In this sample, this clonotype turned up a few times. CDR3 sequence reads: CASSLVRERSETQYF. The CDR3 nucleotides read TGTGCCAGCAGCTTAGTACGCGAGCGTTCAGAGACCCAGTACTTC. This rearrangement joins TRBV11-2 to TRBJ2-5, with D unclear. This CDR3 is built from 15 residues. With 1 base removed from V and 4 bases from J, the gap between germline ends came to 13 bases. Germline assignment: CDR1 SGHAT and CDR2 FQNNGV.

This clonotype was recorded at least ten times. The V call is TRBV7-2, the J call TRBJ2-5; D is tentatively TRBD1 or TRBD2 (5 bases each). Trimming took off 5 bases at V and 2 bases at J, with 18 bases between the two ends. In germline, CDR1 is SGHTA, CDR2 FQGNSA. This CDR3 region has 16 residues. The CDR3 protein is CASSPRDVSPQETQYF. The CDR3 nucleotides are TGTGCCAGCAGCCCACGGGACGTCTCGCCTCAAGAGACCCAGTACTTC.

CDR3 sequence reads: CASTLAGGELFF. CDR3 sequence (DNA): TGTGCCAGCACCCTAGCTGGCGGGGAGCTGTTTTTT. The chain uses TRBV6-1 and TRBJ2-2; maybe TRBD2 (5 bases). The CDR3 is 12 residues long. Germline V gives CDR1 MNHNS, CDR2 SASEGT. V was pared by 7 bases and J by 7 bases, with 10 bases between.

This clonotype has more than one count but fewer than ten. At one end, the junction sequence differs from germline, possibly due to a read error. This chain connects TRBV7-6 to TRBJ2-1; 11 bases line up with TRBD2. The CDR3 is made up of 16 amino acids. Germline V gene data show CDR1 as SGHVS and CDR2 as FNYEAQ. DNA for the CDR3: TGTGCCAGCAGTTTAGGGGTAGCGGGGGGGCCTGGTGAGCAGTTCTTC. Translated: CASSLGVAGGPGEQFF.

This clonotype has a handful of counts. This chain joins TRBV6-1 and TRBJ1-1; D remains ambiguous. The V and J ends lost 9 bases and 7 bases respectively, with 15 bases between them. The CDR3 has 12 amino acids. Germline V gives CDR1 MNHNS, CDR2 SASEGT. The CDR3 is CASRGLRNEAFF. CDR3 coding DNA: TGTGCCAGTAGAGGACTCCGCAATGAAGCTTTCTTT.

The chain joins TRBV19 to TRBJ2-5; no clear D. Per the germline V gene, CDR1 is LNHDA and CDR2 is SQIVND (reference sequence). V lost 0 bases to trimming and J lost 5 bases, with 10 bases between them. The CDR3 runs 14 residues. CDR3 nucleotide sequence: TGTGCCAGTAGTATAGATCCCCTTGGGGAGACCCAGTACTTC. Its protein product is CASSIDPLGETQYF.

This clonotype has more than one count but fewer than ten. V and J are TRBV27 and TRBJ1-1; TRBD1 matches at 10 bases. The J segment lost 4 bases and the V segment lost 1 base, leaving 6 bases of the junction unmatched. Germline CDR1 is MNHEY and CDR2 is SMNVEV (reference sequence). The CDR3 is 16 residues long. The CDR3 loop reads CASSLLTGGAGTEAFF. CDR3 coding DNA: TGTGCCAGCAGTTTATTGACAGGGGGCGCGGGCACTGAAGCTTTCTTT.

The chain joins TRBV11-2 to TRBJ2-7; no clear D gene. Germline V gene sequence: CDR1 SGHAT, CDR2 FQNNGV. Trimming cost V 6 bases and J 3 bases, with 9 bases left between them. The length of the CDR3 is 12 residues. The CDR3 sequence is CASRDAFYEQYV. The CDR3 nucleotides are TGTGCCAGCAGAGACGCATTCTACGAGCAGTACGTC.